One sample yielded the 2 T cell receptor beta chains listed below, sequenced in a study of T cell responses to AZD1222 COVID-19 vaccine. Using immunoSEQ multiplex PCR, the repertoire was profiled, and TCRdb retains in-frame clones only, with some absent. In the table there are roughly 70,000 clones, about nine tenths of which are singletons. This specimen was peripheral blood, taken on day 0 of AZD1222 vaccination. These receptors were taken from an adult in good health.

This clone was seen a handful of times. The chain couples TRBV2 to TRBJ2-7; D assignment may be TRBD1 or TRBD2 (5 bases each). The CDR3 covers 16 residues. Deletions cut 8 bases from V and 1 base from J, with 21 bases between. Germline V gene data show CDR1 as SNHLY and CDR2 as FYNNEI. The CDR3 nucleotides read TGTGCCAGCCGCATAGTTTTCGGGACGAAGTCCTACGAGCAGTACTTC. Amino acid sequence: CASRIVFGTKSYEQYF. The variable domain in full, with the rest retrieved from reference TRBV2 and TRBJ2-7, is EPEVTQTPSHQVTQMGQEVILRCVPISNHLYFYWYRQILGQKVEFLVSFYNNEISEKSEIFDDQFSVERPDGSNFTLKIRSTKLEDSAMYFCASRIVFGTKSYEQYFGPGTRLTVT.

This rearrangement joins TRBV6-1 to TRBJ2-5, with D maybe TRBD2 (5 bases). V shed 5 bases and J shed 3 bases, with 13 bases lying between them. CDR3 length equals 14 residues. Germline CDR1 is MNHNS and CDR2 is SASEGT. CDR3 nucleotides: TGTGCCAGCAGTTATAGTCGGGGAAAAGAGACCCAGTACTTC. Amino acids: CASSYSRGKETQYF.